Listed here are 29 T cell receptor beta chains from one sample, sequenced in a study of blood T cell repertoires in COVID-19. Libraries were prepared by immunoSEQ multiplex PCR; TCRdb keeps only in-frame clonotypes and omits some of them. The data show under 200,000 clones, with about 88% seen just once and around 7% held by the top ten. Source material: peripheral blood. The source of these receptors is an elderly woman in a cohort sampled during active or convalescent COVID-19.

The chain employs TRBV7-2 and TRBJ1-6; TRBD1 matches at 7 bases. The CDR3 contains 14 residues. V was clipped by 5 bases and J by 10 bases; unmatched bases: 8. The germline gives CDR1 SGHTA, CDR2 FQGNSA. The CDR3: CASSPRQGPSPLHF. The CDR3, as DNA: TGTGCCAGCAGCCCCCGACAGGGTCCCTCACCCCTCCACTTT.

The rearrangement joins TRBV9 to TRBJ2-3, with D perhaps matching TRBD2 (6 bases). Germline V CDR1 and CDR2: SGDLS, YYNGEE. Trimming pared 4 bases from V and 1 base from J, leaving 16 bases between. The CDR3 is made up of 16 amino acids. As DNA, the CDR3 is TGTGCCAGCAGCCCCCAAAATGGGGAGGGCACAGATACGCAGTATTTT. Amino acids: CASSPQNGEGTDTQYF.

The rearrangement uses TRBV11-2 and TRBJ2-1; 8 bases are a match to TRBD1. After removal of 6 bases from V and 4 bases from J, the junction contained 8 bases not matched to a gene. This CDR3 contains 15 residues. Germline V gives CDR1 SGHAT, CDR2 FQNNGV. This CDR3 is CASSKDRGSYNEQFF. CDR3 in DNA: TGTGCCAGCAGTAAAGACAGGGGCTCTTACAATGAGCAGTTCTTC.

The chain uses TRBV5-4 and TRBJ2-5; 10 nucleotides match TRBD2. This CDR3 has 15 amino acids. The junction had 3 bases not matched to a gene; V was cut back by 0 bases and J by 4 bases. Germline assignment: CDR1 SGHNT and CDR2 YYREEE (reference sequence). As DNA, the CDR3 is TGTGCCAGCAGCTTGGGTTCTAGCGGGAGAGAGACCCAGTACTTC. Residues: CASSLGSSGRETQYF.

The chain employs TRBV6-5 and TRBJ1-4; 7 bases agree with TRBD1. CDR1 is MNHEY, CDR2 SVGAGI, per germline. J lost 1 base, V lost 2 bases, and 1 base had no gene match. The CDR3 covers 15 residues. As DNA, the CDR3 is TGTGCCAGCAGTTACCGACAGGGAACTAATGAAAAACTGTTTTTT. It encodes CASSYRQGTNEKLFF.

V is TRBV7-6 and J is TRBJ2-3; 14 bases agree with TRBD2. Germline assignment: CDR1 SGHVS and CDR2 FNYEAQ. CDR3 length equals 18 residues. The J segment lost 1 base and the V segment lost 4 bases, leaving 7 bases of the junction unmatched. CDR3 residues: CASSSRLAGGPGTDTQYF. For the CDR3, the DNA is TGTGCCAGCAGCTCTCGACTAGCGGGGGGGCCTGGCACAGATACGCAGTATTTT.

The chain carries TRBV2 and TRBJ2-1; 13 nucleotides match TRBD2. This CDR3 is built from 18 residues. From germline, CDR1 is SNHLY and CDR2 FYNNEI. The J segment lost 0 bases and the V segment lost 5 bases, leaving 7 bases of the junction unmatched. CDR3 amino acids: CASSKRLAGGPSYNEQFF. The CDR3 nucleotides read TGTGCCAGCAGTAAAAGACTAGCGGGGGGACCCTCCTACAATGAGCAGTTCTTC.

V is TRBV5-6 and J is TRBJ1-2; a possible D gene is TRBD1 (6 bases). CDR1 is SGHDT and CDR2 is YYEEEE in the germline V gene. This CDR3 spans 16 amino acids. V lost 4 bases, J lost 4 bases, and 20 bases lay in between. The chain's CDR3 is CASSPQTGVAAYGYTF. In nucleotides, the CDR3 is TGTGCCAGCAGCCCACAGACAGGCGTGGCAGCCTATGGCTACACCTTC.

CDR3 protein: CASSLGGWQPQHF. CDR3 coding DNA: TGTGCCAGCAGCCTCGGGGGGTGGCAGCCCCAGCATTTT. The gene calls are TRBV27 and TRBJ1-5, with D maybe TRBD1 (5 bases). The CDR3 length is 13 residues. CDR1 and CDR2 from the germline V gene are MNHEY and SMNVEV (reference sequence). The germline V and J ends were trimmed by 6 bases and 7 bases, with 13 bases remaining between them.

This chain links TRBV28 with TRBJ2-7; possibly TRBD2 for D (6 bases). CDR3 length: 12 residues. Germline CDR1 reads MDHEN; CDR2 reads SYDVKM. With 11 bases removed from V and 2 bases from J, the gap between germline ends came to 13 bases. CDR3 bases: TGTGCCGGAGGGGACCGAGCCTACGAGCAGTACGTC. Protein product: CAGGDRAYEQYV.

The chain couples TRBV2 to TRBJ1-4; maybe TRBD1 (6 bases). The CDR3 length is 14 residues. V was trimmed by 4 bases and J by 7 bases, leaving 13 bases between them. Per the germline V gene, CDR1 is SNHLY and CDR2 is FYNNEI. The CDR3 spells CASSVEGVGEKLFF. The CDR3, as DNA: TGTGCCAGCAGTGTCGAGGGGGTTGGTGAAAAACTGTTTTTT.

The rearrangement joins TRBV5-4 to TRBJ2-2; no definite D call. The germline V gene has CDR1 SGHNT and CDR2 YYREEE (reference sequence). The V gene lost 4 bases and the J gene lost 1 base, with 5 bases spanning the gap. The CDR3 is 13 residues long. The CDR3 DNA sequence: TGTGCCAGCAGCCGACAGAACACCGGGGAGCTGTTTTTT. It codes for CASSRQNTGELFF.

Here the CDR3 reads CASTPFSRRLAGVSEQFF. In DNA, the CDR3 is TGTGCCAGCACCCCCTTTTCCCGACGACTAGCGGGAGTGAGTGAGCAGTTCTTC. This chain links TRBV27 with TRBJ2-1; 12 bases line up with TRBD2. The germline V gene encodes CDR1 MNHEY and CDR2 SMNVEV (reference sequence). V shed 7 bases, J shed 9 bases, and the junction held 19 bases outside the gene matches. This CDR3 has 18 amino acids.

V is TRBV5-1 and J is TRBJ1-3; the D is unclear. Trimming shortened V by 4 bases and J by 1 base, and 12 bases separated the two germline ends. The germline gives CDR1 SGHRS, CDR2 YFSETQ. This CDR3 is 15 amino acids long. The CDR3: CASSPQESSGNTIYF. CDR3 nucleotides: TGCGCCAGCAGCCCCCAAGAGTCGTCTGGAAACACCATATATTTT.

The chain carries TRBV15 and TRBJ2-3; D uncertain. The V and J ends lost 5 bases and 6 bases respectively, with 9 bases between them. The CDR3 sequence is 12 residues long. From germline, CDR1 is LNHNV and CDR2 YYDKDF (reference sequence). CDR3 loop: CATSLRSDTQYF. CDR3 coding DNA: TGTGCCACCAGCTTGAGGAGCGATACGCAGTATTTT.

The genes are TRBV6-2 or TRBV6-3 and TRBJ2-1; tentatively, D is TRBD1 (6 bases). Per the germline V gene, CDR1 is MNHEY and CDR2 is SVGEGT. V was clipped by 5 bases and J by 0 bases, with 8 bases between them. The CDR3 totals 14 residues. The CDR3 DNA sequence: TGTGCCAGCAGTACACAGGGCTCCTACAATGAGCAGTTCTTC. It codes for CASSTQGSYNEQFF.

This rearrangement joins TRBV14 to TRBJ1-2; D may be TRBD1 (6 bases). Trimming stripped 4 bases from V and 4 bases from J, with 13 bases between. The V gene's germline CDR1 is SGHDN and CDR2 FVKESK. The CDR3 has 14 amino acids. The CDR3 sequence is CASSPVRGAYGYTF. The CDR3 DNA is TGTGCCAGCAGCCCAGTGCGGGGGGCCTATGGCTACACCTTC. Full variable domain (outside the CDR3, taken from reference TRBV14 and TRBJ1-2): EAGVTQFPSHSVIEKGQTVTLRCDPISGHDNLYWYRRVMGKEIKFLLHFVKESKQDESGMPNNRFLAERTGGTYSTLKVQPAELEDSGVYFCASSPVRGAYGYTFGSGTRLTVV.

This clone was recorded once. The CDR3 sequence is CASRTSGREGGELFF. Written as DNA, the CDR3 is TGTGCCAGTAGGACTAGCGGGAGGGAAGGCGGGGAGCTGTTTTTT. The rearrangement uses TRBV10-3 and TRBJ2-2; TRBD2 agrees at 15 bases. The CDR3 has 15 residues. J lost 7 bases, V lost 10 bases, and 7 bases had no gene match. Germline V gene data show CDR1 as ENHRY and CDR2 as SYGVKD.

This clone occurred once. This CDR3 is also generated by other DNA sequences in the sample. This chain links TRBV7-2 with TRBJ2-5; D is undetermined. Germline V gene lookup returns CDR1 SGHTA and CDR2 FQGNSA. The V and J ends lost 5 bases and 2 bases respectively, with 3 bases between them. The CDR3 has 11 amino acids. The CDR3 protein is CASSLQETQYF. Written as DNA, the CDR3 is TGTGCCAGCAGCCTACAAGAGACCCAGTACTTC.

V is TRBV10-1 and J is TRBJ2-3; D is undetermined. V was pared by 0 bases and J by 5 bases, with 9 bases between. CDR1 WNHNN and CDR2 SYGVQD come from the germline V gene (reference sequence). CDR3 size: 14 residues. The CDR3 DNA reads as TGCGCCAGCAGTGAGTCTCCAGTTCGAGATACGCAGTATTTT. Protein product: CASSESPVRDTQYF.

V gene TRBV28 combines with J gene TRBJ1-2, with D perhaps matching TRBD1 (6 bases). The ends were cut back, 2 bases at V and 5 bases at J, with 24 bases in the middle. CDR1 and CDR2 (germline): MDHEN, SYDVKM. This CDR3 has 18 residues. The CDR3 sequence is CASSLHAGELIQSYGYTF. Written as DNA, the CDR3 is TGTGCCAGCAGTTTACACGCAGGGGAACTAATCCAGAGTTATGGCTACACCTTC.

CDR3 protein: CASSVGGQGLAYNEQFF. Written as DNA, the CDR3 is TGTGCCAGCAGCGTAGGAGGACAGGGATTAGCCTACAATGAGCAGTTCTTC. The rearrangement uses TRBV9 and TRBJ2-1, with 8 bases lining up with TRBD1. Germline V CDR1 and CDR2: SGDLS, YYNGEE. V shed 0 bases, J shed 2 bases, and the junction held 7 bases outside the gene matches. The CDR3 covers 17 residues.

In this sample, this clone turned up once. This sequence joins TRBV10-3 and TRBJ1-2; 10 nucleotides match TRBD1. Germline V CDR1 and CDR2: ENHRY, SYGVKD. CDR3 length equals 15 residues. V lost 4 bases and J lost 4; bases outside the gene matches: 6. CDR3 coding DNA: TGTGCCATCAGTGGAAGGACAGGGGGAGGCTATGGCTACACCTTC. Encoded protein: CAISGRTGGGYGYTF.

The rearrangement joins TRBV6-1 to TRBJ2-7; TRBD1 agrees at 8 bases. Germline V gene sequence: CDR1 MNHNS, CDR2 SASEGT. Trimming cost V 2 bases and J 0 bases; bases outside gene matches: 3. The CDR3 length is 15 residues. As DNA, the CDR3 is TGTGCCAGCAGTGAACAGGGGGCAAGCTCCTACGAGCAGTACGTC. Translating it yields CASSEQGASSYEQYV.

CDR3 coding DNA: TGTGCCAGCAGCTTAGACAGGGGCTCGGAGCAGTACGTC. Its protein product is CASSLDRGSEQYV. This chain uses TRBV7-8 with TRBJ2-7; 7 bases line up with TRBD1. Per the germline V gene, CDR1 is SGHVS and CDR2 is FQNEAQ. The CDR3 totals 13 residues. Unmatched junction bases numbered 4, after V lost 1 base and J lost 7 bases.

The chain carries TRBV19 and TRBJ2-5; D remains unclear. This CDR3 region has 14 residues. Germline V CDR1 and CDR2: LNHDA, SQIVND (reference sequence). V gave up 1 base and J gave up 4 bases, with 10 bases separating them. The CDR3 DNA is TGTGCCAGTAGTATAGCCGTAACGCGAGAGACCCAGTACTTC. It translates to CASSIAVTRETQYF.

The genes are TRBV7-7 and TRBJ2-5; D unresolved. The CDR3 covers 13 residues. Germline CDR1 and CDR2: SSHAT and FNYEAQ (reference sequence). The ends were cut back, 3 bases at V and 2 bases at J, with 7 bases in the middle. CDR3 coding DNA: TGTGCCAGCAGCTTTGGCAGACAAGAGACCCAGTACTTC. The encoded protein is CASSFGRQETQYF.

This clone was seen only once. The chain employs TRBV10-2 and TRBJ2-1, with 7 nucleotides matching TRBD2. Trimming cost V 11 bases and J 1 base; bases outside gene matches: 17. This CDR3 is built from 17 residues. Germline values: CDR1 WSHSY, CDR2 SAAADI. CDR3 in amino acids: CASCIGAGVGSYNEQFF. CDR3 sequence (DNA): TGCGCCTCCTGTATCGGGGCGGGAGTAGGATCCTACAATGAGCAGTTCTTC.

This rearrangement joins TRBV6-1 to TRBJ2-1; D perhaps matches TRBD1 (5 bases). Germline-derived CDR1 and CDR2 are MNHNS and SASEGT. The CDR3 covers 11 residues. With 10 bases removed from V and 9 bases from J, the gap between germline ends came to 13 bases. The CDR3 coding sequence is TGTGCCACCTGGGGCAGAGTTGAGCAGTTCTTC. Translation: CATWGRVEQFF.